This note documents a single T cell receptor (beta chain) sequence. Its antigen is currently unknown. This record comes from a study of identical twins. General study findings and limits: Diverse VJ usage suggested most zero-insertion clonotypes were not invariant T cells. With abundant cord blood beta clonotypes, insertions were fewer; memory repertoires showed no such pattern. These conclusions were based on statistical analysis (cross-sectional, not following the same donors).

TCRdb re-called the 5' RACE reads with MiXCR, one entry per CDR3 protein. The data hold around 370,000 distinct CDR3 sequences, with around 9% observed a single time. Sequencing was carried out using naive T cells sorted from blood. The receptor was derived from a woman aged 45-65 years in good health.

In nucleotides, the CDR3 is TGTGCCTGGAGTGTTAGGATGGGGGTAGCTTTCTTT. Amino acids: CAWSVRMGVAFF. V is TRBV30 and J is TRBJ1-1; D may be TRBD1 (5 bases). This CDR3 contains 12 residues. CDR1 and CDR2 (germline): GTSNPN, SVGIG (reference sequence). V lost 0 bases, J lost 10 bases, and 12 bases lay in between.